This T cell receptor (beta chain) was recovered during a study of blood T cell repertoires in COVID-19 (dated by TCRdb to between 2020 and 2021). Background for the entire study: The collaborator samples originated in the United States, Italy and Spain and spanned the acute and convalescent phases of COVID-19. Where HLA class I and class II types were available, the types were taken from metadata supplied by the sample provider, not from assay-based typing. The samples were drawn from the first 160 participants of the ongoing ImmuneRACE study and from over 950 subjects provided by 6 global collaborators. A de-identified subject ID, COVID-19 status, age in years and sex were almost always included in the sample metadata. The repertoires were released in a freely available public database meant as a resource for research on the immune response to SARS-CoV-2. Deeply sampled blood TCRbeta repertoires from subjects exposed to, actively infected with, or recovered from COVID-19 were included in the dataset. The prospective study material was composed of cDNA or gDNA derived from T cells, B-cell-depleted T cells, or PBMCs.

Comments on this clone: What antigen it recognizes has not been identified. The record has no base qualities; no much larger clone is one base away.

Participants in the prospective study were aged roughly 18 to 89 years, lived in 20 to 30 United States geographic areas, and enrolled through a virtual design. In the prospective study, participants were assigned to cohorts based on the clinical history participants reported in a screening survey and a study questionnaire. Exposed participants had been in contact with someone with a PCR-confirmed or clinician-diagnosed COVID-19 case within 2 weeks of study entry. In the prospective study, mobile phlebotomists collected whole blood, serum and a nasopharyngeal or oropharyngeal swab from each participant. Prospective study participants could optionally give additional blood draws and questionnaires over an approximately 2-month period. Before DNA extraction, blood samples from the prospective study were shipped at room temperature or frozen. TCRbeta CDR3 regions were amplified from genomic DNA by means of the immunoSEQ Assay, a bias-controlled multiplex PCR. The source study handled its data this way. Nucleated cell counts per sample were estimated from amplification of reference gene primers within the assay. Sequence reads were collapsed and filtered to measure the absolute abundance of every unique TCRbeta CDR3 rearrangement. For each sample, productive Simpson clonality was calculated as the square root of Simpson's diversity index over productive rearrangements. As stored in TCRdb, this immuneACCESS dataset retains in-frame rearrangements with V and J assigned. A fraction of the clones does not appear; measured against another copy, unresolved V genes explain less than half of the discrepancy, and the remainder lacks a known reason. D and trimming were read from the DNA, whereas the V and J calls and clone size are those reported in that table. The sample table holds some 190,000 clones, of which nearly 80% were seen once. Jointly, the top ten make up under 15% of the sample.

Study-wide findings and limitations: How much clinical and demographic metadata was included differed by source and by participant, and the metadata was provided uncurated.

The sample taken for sequencing was PBMCs or T cells enriched from blood (not recorded which). This receptor was identified in a man between 60 and 75 years old who had been exposed to COVID-19.

The CDR3 has the sequence CASRRTGELFF. The bases read TGTGCCAGCAGGAGAACCGGGGAGCTGTTTTTT. This sequence uses TRBV6-5 and TRBJ2-2; a confident D gene designation cannot be given. Trimming takes 6 bases from V and 5 bases from J, and the germline ends sit 4 bases apart. From a lookup of the germline V gene, CDR1 and CDR2 are MNHEY and SVGAGI. Spanning cysteine to phenylalanine, the CDR3 consists of 11 amino acids. The kept DNA is CDR3 alone, 33 bases in frame from the first base.